Below, 10 T cell receptor beta chains from the same sample are listed, as sequenced in a study of blood T cell repertoires in COVID-19. Assay: immunoSEQ multiplex PCR; the TCRdb copy retains only in-frame clones and omits some. This sample yields 130,000 to 150,000 clones, of which about 85% are seen a single time; approximately 2.7% belongs to the top ten. Input material: peripheral blood. Source of these receptors: a woman aged 40-49 years with active or convalescent COVID-19.

The CDR3 bases are TGCGCCAGCAGCTTGGGAGGTTCCAACGAGCAGTACTTC. Protein sequence: CASSLGGSNEQYF. J is TRBJ2-7 and V is TRBV5-1; D unclear. V gave up 0 bases and J gave up 5 bases, with 9 bases separating them. CDR3 length equals 13 residues. Per germline, CDR1 SGHRS and CDR2 YFSETQ.

The chain has TRBV7-9 and TRBJ1-1; the D gene is possibly TRBD1 (5 bases). This CDR3 spans 14 amino acids. Trimming removed 5 bases from V and 4 bases from J, with 14 bases in between. Germline V lookup: CDR1 SEHNR, CDR2 FQNEAQ (reference sequence). CDR3 bases: TGTGCCAGCAGCCACCTTGACAGTACCACTGAAGCTTTCTTT. It specifies CASSHLDSTTEAFF.

This chain uses TRBV4-3 with TRBJ1-2; D possibly corresponds to TRBD1 (5 bases). V lost 1 base, J lost 5 bases, and 8 bases lay in between. The CDR3 extends over 13 amino acids. CDR1 is LGHNA, CDR2 YSLEER, per germline. The CDR3: CASSQGGGYGYTF. CDR3 coding DNA: TGCGCCAGCAGCCAAGGGGGCGGATATGGCTACACCTTC.

This chain joins TRBV10-2 and TRBJ2-2, with TRBD1 matching 8 bases. Germline V CDR1 and CDR2: WSHSY, SAAADI. V lost 10 bases and J lost 4; bases outside the gene matches: 5. The CDR3 spans 13 residues. CDR3 protein: CANRQGPTGELFF. The CDR3 nucleotides read TGCGCCAACCGACAGGGGCCCACCGGGGAGCTGTTTTTT.

The J gene is TRBJ2-1, the V gene TRBV5-4; D perhaps matches TRBD1 (7 bases). Germline V gene lookup returns CDR1 SGHNT and CDR2 YYREEE (reference sequence). V was clipped by 1 base and J by 7 bases, with 15 bases between them. The CDR3 loop spans 15 amino acids. The CDR3, as DNA: TGTGCCAGCAGCTTGCCAGGGGGGCTTAGGAATGAGCAGTTCTTC. Translating gives CASSLPGGLRNEQFF.

This clone was observed a handful of times. V is TRBV7-9 and J is TRBJ2-2; TRBD1 matches at 7 bases. The germline V gene encodes CDR1 SEHNR and CDR2 FQNEAQ (reference sequence). The V segment lost 0 bases and the J segment 7 bases; nucleotides outside the gene matches: 8. The CDR3 sequence is 16 residues long. The DNA of the CDR3 is TGTGCCAGCAGCTTAGCGTGGGACAGTGGAATCGGGGAGCTGTTTTTT. Its translation: CASSLAWDSGIGELFF.

This clone was counted only a few times. The gene calls are TRBV6-5 and TRBJ2-1; TRBD2 aligns across 9 bases. V lost 6 bases to trimming and J lost 4 bases; unmatched junction nucleotides: 7. This CDR3 comprises 15 residues. Germline loops: CDR1 MNHEY, CDR2 SVGAGI. This chain's CDR3 is CASSTRRGGYNEQFF. The CDR3 DNA follows: TGTGCCAGCAGCACAAGGCGGGGGGGGTACAATGAGCAGTTCTTC.

The chain links TRBV28 to TRBJ1-2, with D possibly being TRBD1 (5 bases). The V end was cut by 3 bases, the J end by 4 bases, with 15 bases between. The V gene's germline CDR1 is MDHEN and CDR2 SYDVKM. The CDR3 is 15 amino acids. The CDR3 here is CASSLGKGNLYGYTF. The CDR3 region has the DNA TGTGCCAGCAGTTTGGGGAAGGGGAACCTCTATGGCTACACCTTC.

A single count supports this clone. The chain joins TRBV28 to TRBJ1-5, with 8 bases matching TRBD1. This CDR3 contains 13 residues. CDR1 is MDHEN and CDR2 is SYDVKM in the germline V gene. The V segment lost 6 bases and the J segment 6 bases; nucleotides outside the gene matches: 4. The CDR3: CASRTGEGQPQHF. CDR3 nucleotide sequence: TGTGCCAGCAGGACAGGGGAGGGTCAGCCCCAGCATTTT.

The chain is built from TRBV27 and TRBJ1-1; D is ambiguous. V was clipped by 4 bases and J by 0 bases, with 9 bases between them. This CDR3 is 14 amino acids long. Germline values: CDR1 MNHEY, CDR2 SMNVEV (reference sequence). CDR3 bases: TGTGCCAGCAGTTCGAGTTTGTTGAACACTGAAGCTTTCTTT. Its translation: CASSSSLLNTEAFF.